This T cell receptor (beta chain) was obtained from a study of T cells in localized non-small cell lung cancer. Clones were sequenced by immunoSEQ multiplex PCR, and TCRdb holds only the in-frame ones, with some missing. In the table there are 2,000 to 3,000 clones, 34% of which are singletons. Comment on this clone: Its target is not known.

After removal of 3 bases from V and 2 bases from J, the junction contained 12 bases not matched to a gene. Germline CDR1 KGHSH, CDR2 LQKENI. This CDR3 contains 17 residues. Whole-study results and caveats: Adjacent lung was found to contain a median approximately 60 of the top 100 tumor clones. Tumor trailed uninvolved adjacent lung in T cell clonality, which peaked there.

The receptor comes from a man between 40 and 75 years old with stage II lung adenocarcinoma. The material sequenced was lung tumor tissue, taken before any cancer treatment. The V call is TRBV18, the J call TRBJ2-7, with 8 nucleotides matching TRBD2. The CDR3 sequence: CASSPPRRGADPYEQYF. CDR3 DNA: TGTGCCAGCTCACCCCCACGGCGGGGGGCGGACCCCTACGAGCAGTACTTC.